The clone carrying this T cell receptor (beta chain) was counted only a few times. What it recognizes is unknown. These data originate in a study of blood T cells in healthy people across ages. A J-beta primer mix and a sample-barcoded 5' primer were used in a second PCR of about 7 to 12 cycles. A single record per CDR3 protein comes from TCRdb applying MiXCR to the 5' RACE reads. The table includes hundreds of thousands of distinct CDR3 sequences, more than 20% detected once. Trimming cost V 3 bases and J 0 bases, with 12 bases left between them. CDR1 is LGHNA and CDR2 is YNFKEQ in the germline V gene. This CDR3 region has 15 residues. Whole-study results and caveats: A conclusive naive versus antigen-experienced comparison was prevented by the unsorted PBMCs.

These data were also filed under a second study, of T cells of mothers and their children.

Sequencing was carried out using blood. The clonotype was recovered from a boy younger than 18 in good health. This chain joins TRBV4-2 and TRBJ2-7; TRBD1 is a possible D gene (6 bases). The CDR3 DNA sequence: TGTGCCAGCAGCCACGGCAGGGGAAGCTCCTACGAGCAGTACTTC. It translates to CASSHGRGSSYEQYF.